The T cell receptor beta chain described here comes from a study of tumor-infiltrating lymphocytes in primary liver carcinoma. Study information: Productive TCRbeta read counts per sample ran from roughly 3.5 to 7.1 million and were similar across tissue types. The study's findings and limits: Researchers report that only about 7-24% of top clones turned up in all five tumor regions. Tumors reached a significantly greater top-250-clone fraction than blood did (p = 0.039).

TCR beta cDNA came from 400 to 500 ng total RNA, primed with a constant-region primer. Generation of the TCR beta libraries relied on three nested multiplex PCR rounds using slightly modified ARM-PCR. The first two PCR rounds, roughly 9 cycles each, used TRBV1-TRBV30 forward primers and a C-beta reverse primer. TCRdb independently ran MiXCR on the multiplex PCR reads; one entry per CDR3 protein. This sample yields some 190,000 distinct CDR3 sequences, of which 85% are seen a single time; 15% to 20% belongs to the top ten. The source material, roughly 18-33 mg of unsorted bulk tissue, was used to co-extract RNA and DNA. By surgical resection, the patients were treated for their primary liver carcinoma. The germline gives CDR1 SGHAT, CDR2 FQNNGV. The CDR3 runs to 16 residues. Concerning this clonotype itself: What it binds is not known. Its ends do not fully match the called genes, so a read error is possible.

The gene calls are TRBV11-2 and TRBJ2-3; perhaps TRBD1 as D (6 bases). This receptor was identified in a man aged 35 to 55 with primary liver carcinoma and hepatitis B virus infection. Sequencing input: tumor tissue from primary liver carcinoma. CDR3 loop: CASSGRSTGNTGTKYF. CDR3 nucleotides: TGTGCCAGCAGCGGAAGAAGTACAGGGAACACAGGTACGAAGTATTTT.